Detailed here is one T cell receptor beta chain. Per the authors' pipeline: Amplification with reference gene primers provided the estimates of nucleated cell counts. Assay: immunoSEQ multiplex PCR; the TCRdb copy retains only in-frame clones and omits some. V and J calls and clone size follow that table, whereas D and trimming were derived from the DNA. The data hold roughly 260,000 clones, with about nine tenths observed a single time. The data belong to a study of blood T cell repertoires in COVID-19. Study-level information: Samples representing acute and convalescent COVID-19 were sourced from the United States, Italy and Spain. PBMCs, B-cell-depleted T cells, or T cells provided the cDNA or gDNA that made up the material.

The CDR3 is 15 amino acids. Trimming stripped 2 bases from V and 9 bases from J, with 14 bases between. Germline V gives CDR1 MNHEY, CDR2 SMNVEV (reference sequence). Sequencing was performed on peripheral blood. The rearrangement uses TRBV27 and TRBJ1-6; possible D gene TRBD1, 5 bases. The receptor comes from a woman between 50 and 59 years old who had recovered from COVID-19. CDR3 nucleotides: TGTGCCAGCAGTTTAGGGGGTTTCGGGAGTTCACCCCTCCACTTT. Its translation is CASSLGGFGSSPLHF.